The clone carrying this T cell receptor (beta chain) has ten or more counts. Its antigen is not known. This entry is derived from a study of T cell repertoires in cytomegalovirus infection. Study-level information: Matching HLA type, along with CMV infection, was indicated by public TCR beta signatures. Overall study results and limits: Dominant in the ex vivo response were TCR beta clonotypes restricted by HLA-C and specific for CMV. Adding up the frequency of public TCR beta families identified people who carried CMV plus the relevant HLA.

A single record per CDR3 protein comes from TCRdb applying MiXCR to the reads. The data hold 150,000 to 200,000 distinct CDR3 sequences, with roughly 15% observed a single time. The CDR3 is made up of 12 amino acids. The germline V gene has CDR1 SGHVS and CDR2 FQNEAQ. V was trimmed by 5 bases and J by 4 bases, leaving 7 bases between them. The rearrangement links TRBV7-8 to TRBJ2-3; D unclear. This clonotype was obtained from a human donor in good health (CMV status not recorded). Some clones in this sample may be carry-over from other donors' samples. Specimen: CD8+ T cells from PBMCs. The CDR3 here is CASSPPADTQYF. In nucleotides, the CDR3 is TGTGCCAGCAGCCCGCCAGCAGATACGCAGTATTTT.